Below, 10 T cell receptor beta chains from the same sample are listed, as sequenced in a study of shared clonotypes between healthy human individuals. Only in-frame clones appear in the TCRdb table, and some are missing; sequencing was by immunoSEQ multiplex PCR. This repertoire shows about 2 million clones, about 95% found once; its top ten account for 0.1% to 0.15%. Input material: naive CD4+ T cells sorted from blood. Subset here: CD45RA+ positively selected. These receptors were collected from a man in his late teens or twenties in good health.

This clone turned up a few times. Other DNA sequences of this sample code for an identical CDR3. The chain employs TRBV13 and TRBJ2-7; 7 bases line up with TRBD1. Germline V gene sequence: CDR1 PRHDT, CDR2 FYEKMQ (reference sequence). Unmatched junction bases numbered 6, after V lost 6 bases and J lost 1 base. CDR3 length: 14 amino acids. The CDR3 DNA follows: TGTGCCAGCAGGAGACAGGGTGGGTCCTACGAGCAGTACTTC. It specifies CASRRQGGSYEQYF.

This sequence joins TRBV7-2 and TRBJ2-3; 15 bases line up with TRBD2. The CDR3 has 17 amino acids. The ends lost 4 bases at V and 0 bases at J; junction bases unmatched: 2. The germline V gene has CDR1 SGHTA and CDR2 FQGNSA. The CDR3 nucleotides are TGTGCCAGCAGCTCGGGACTAGCGGGGGGTAGCACAGATACGCAGTATTTT. It encodes CASSSGLAGGSTDTQYF. The entire variable domain, with the rest obtained from reference TRBV7-2 and TRBJ2-3, is as follows: GAGVSQSPSNKVTEKGKDVELRCDPISGHTALYWYRQSLGQGLEFLIYFQGNSAPDKSGLPSDRFSAERTGGSVSTLTIQRTQQEDSAVYLCASSSGLAGGSTDTQYFGPGTRLTVL.

The CDR3 loop is CASSLESAANSPLHF. DNA of the CDR3: TGTGCCAGCAGCTTAGAGTCAGCTGCCAATTCACCCCTCCACTTT. V gene TRBV7-2 combines with J gene TRBJ1-6, with D uncertain. The length of the CDR3 is 15 residues. V lost 1 base and J lost 7, with 11 bases in between. The germline CDR1 and CDR2 sequences are SGHTA and FQGNSA.

The chain carries TRBV6-1 and TRBJ1-3, with 9 nucleotides matching TRBD1. There are 17 residues in the CDR3. Germline loops: CDR1 MNHNS, CDR2 SASEGT. Trimming cost V 4 bases and J 2 bases; bases outside gene matches: 9. CDR3 region: CASSVFGTGLTGNTIYF. The CDR3, as DNA: TGTGCCAGCAGTGTCTTCGGGACAGGGCTAACTGGAAACACCATATATTTT.

This rearrangement joins TRBV11-3 to TRBJ2-7; TRBD2 aligns across 7 bases. Germline CDR1 and CDR2: SGHNT and YENEEA. V lost 3 bases, J lost 6 bases, and 5 bases stayed unmatched. The CDR3 loop spans 13 amino acids. The CDR3 reads CASSFGGFGEQYF. The DNA of the CDR3 is TGTGCCAGCAGCTTCGGGGGGTTCGGCGAGCAGTACTTC.

This rearrangement joins TRBV30 to TRBJ2-3; possible D gene TRBD2, 6 bases. The germline gives CDR1 GTSNPN, CDR2 SVGIG (reference sequence). The CDR3 contains 14 residues. Trimming removed 3 bases at V and 4 bases at J, with 14 bases between. CDR3 protein: CAWSGIAVSDTQYF. The CDR3 DNA follows: TGTGCCTGGAGCGGGATAGCGGTATCAGATACGCAGTATTTT. Full variable domain (rest looked up from reference TRBV30 and TRBJ2-3): SQTIHQWPATLVQPVGSPLSLECTVEGTSNPNLYWYRQAAGRGLQLLFYSVGIGQISSEVPQNLSASRPQDRQFILSSKKLLLSDSGFYLCAWSGIAVSDTQYFGPGTRLTVL.

The chain couples TRBV4-1 to TRBJ1-3; D remains ambiguous. V was pared by 0 bases and J by 4 bases, with 16 bases between. CDR3 length equals 17 residues. Germline-derived CDR1 and CDR2 are MGHRA and YSYEKL. CDR3 protein: CASSQDSGGVGGNTIYF. The CDR3 bases are TGCGCCAGCAGCCAAGACAGTGGCGGGGTTGGGGGAAACACCATATATTTT.

The gene calls are TRBV30 and TRBJ2-1; 10 nucleotides line up with TRBD2. Germline assignment: CDR1 GTSNPN and CDR2 SVGIG (reference sequence). Trimming cost V 2 bases and J 10 bases; bases outside gene matches: 11. The CDR3 is made up of 15 amino acids. The CDR3 loop is CAWSLVSSGRGEQFF. The CDR3 nucleotides read TGTGCCTGGAGTCTCGTTTCGAGCGGGAGGGGGGAGCAGTTCTTC. The entire variable domain, with the rest obtained from reference TRBV30 and TRBJ2-1, is as follows: SQTIHQWPATLVQPVGSPLSLECTVEGTSNPNLYWYRQAAGRGLQLLFYSVGIGQISSEVPQNLSASRPQDRQFILSSKKLLLSDSGFYLCAWSLVSSGRGEQFFGPGTRLTVL.

The J gene is TRBJ2-5, the V gene TRBV10-1, with D tentatively TRBD2 (5 bases). Deletions cut 5 bases from V and 4 bases from J, with 14 bases between. Germline V lookup: CDR1 WNHNN, CDR2 SYGVQD (reference sequence). CDR3 length: 14 residues. The CDR3 loop reads CASSSGRIGETQYF. CDR3 sequence (DNA): TGCGCCAGCAGTAGCGGCCGGATTGGAGAGACCCAGTACTTC.

The chain carries TRBV6-6 and TRBJ2-2, with TRBD1 matching 7 bases. The CDR3 extends over 16 amino acids. Trimming cost V 5 bases and J 0 bases; bases outside gene matches: 6. Germline V gene data show CDR1 as MNHNY and CDR2 as SVGAGI (reference sequence). The CDR3 nucleotides are TGTGCCAGCAGTAAGACAGGGAACGCGAACACCGGGGAGCTGTTTTTT. Its translation is CASSKTGNANTGELFF.